This T cell receptor (beta chain) was observed in a study of cytomegalovirus exposure and HLA in healthy donors. General study points: Productive status was seen about 90% or about 30% of the time for most TCR beta V segments in an earlier analysis.

Deletions cut 3 bases from V and 0 bases from J, with 8 bases between. The CDR3 has 15 residues. Germline loops: CDR1 LNHDA, CDR2 SQIVND (reference sequence). PCR employed 60 Vbeta and 13 Jbeta primers. Authors' analysis steps: A later analysis counted 80 million or so unique TCR beta chains, about 11 million shared. This table comes from immunoSEQ multiplex PCR, and its TCRdb copy is limited to in-frame clones, with some not included. The V and J calls and the clone size are those of that table, but D and trimming were determined from the DNA. The sample holds some 130,000 clones, around 77% seen once. This clone was recorded a few times. Its specificity is not known.

The J gene is TRBJ2-2, the V gene TRBV19; perhaps TRBD1 as D (5 bases). Sequencing was done on a sample of PBMCs. The origin of this receptor is a male donor in good health and CMV-seropositive. CDR3 protein: CASSIRAANTGELFF. DNA for the CDR3: TGTGCCAGTAGTATCAGGGCAGCGAACACCGGGGAGCTGTTTTTT.